A single sample gave rise to the 31 T cell receptor beta chains below, sequenced in a study of CD8 T cells in Susac syndrome. RNA totalling about 0.45 to 1 ug underwent reverse transcription with random hexamers. TCRdb processed the immunoSEQ multiplex PCR reads anew with MiXCR; each CDR3 protein has one entry. The sample lists more than 250,000 distinct CDR3 sequences, around 90% occurring once. Sample: CD4+ T cells from PBMCs. Source of these receptors: a human donor with multiple sclerosis.

This chain joins TRBV18 and TRBJ2-1, with D perhaps matching TRBD1 (6 bases). The CDR3 runs 16 residues. V shed 3 bases and J shed 8 bases, with 20 bases lying between them. Germline assignment: CDR1 KGHSH and CDR2 LQKENI. CDR3 region: CASSPRTVRFSDEQFF. The CDR3 nucleotides are TGTGCCAGCTCACCCAGGACAGTCCGATTTAGTGATGAGCAGTTCTTC.

The chain has TRBV2 and TRBJ1-2; TRBD1 agrees at 7 bases. CDR1 and CDR2 (germline): SNHLY, FYNNEI. V trimming: 6 bases; J trimming: 8 bases; junction bases outside the gene matches: 9. CDR3 length: 13 amino acids. The CDR3 sequence: CASRGDRTGGYTF. The CDR3, as DNA: TGTGCCAGCAGGGGGGACAGAACTGGGGGCTACACCTTC.

The gene calls are TRBV6-1 and TRBJ2-3; 11 nucleotides align to TRBD2. The trim removed 6 bases at V and 3 bases at J, leaving 8 bases unmatched. The CDR3 covers 16 residues. Per germline, CDR1 MNHNS and CDR2 SASEGT. DNA of the CDR3: TGTGCCAGCAGCTCTTTAGCGGGGGGGTTTACAGATACGCAGTATTTT. Encoded protein: CASSSLAGGFTDTQYF.

The chain has TRBV5-1 and TRBJ1-4, with no clear D. The CDR3 sequence is 15 residues long. Germline CDR1 reads SGHRS; CDR2 reads YFSETQ. Trimming stripped 1 base from V and 4 bases from J, with 11 bases between. The CDR3: CASSLRAGFNEKLFF. DNA for the CDR3: TGCGCCAGCAGCTTGAGAGCGGGGTTTAATGAAAAACTGTTTTTT. Full variable domain (missing parts from reference TRBV5-1 and TRBJ1-4): KAGVTQTPRYLIKTRGQQVTLSCSPISGHRSVSWYQQTPGQGLQFLFEYFSETQRNKGNFPGRFSGRQFSNSRSEMNVSTLELGDSALYLCASSLRAGFNEKLFFGSGTQLSVL.

The rearrangement links TRBV12-3 or TRBV12-4 to TRBJ2-2, with 7 bases identical to TRBD1. The ends lost 10 bases at V and 1 base at J; junction bases unmatched: 3. This CDR3 comprises 13 residues. CDR3 coding DNA: TGTGCCACGGGACAGCGGAACACCGGGGAGCTGTTTTTT. Protein sequence: CATGQRNTGELFF.

The chain links TRBV12-3 or TRBV12-4 to TRBJ2-7, with 9 positions matching TRBD2. Trimming at V came to 3 bases and at J to 1 base, leaving 4 bases not matched to a gene. This CDR3 contains 15 residues. The CDR3 protein is CASSFTTSGSYEQYF. CDR3 nucleotide sequence: TGTGCCAGCAGTTTCACGACTAGCGGATCCTACGAGCAGTACTTC.

The V and J genes are TRBV7-9 and TRBJ1-1; D gene uncertain. The V gene lost 1 base and the J gene lost 1 base, with 10 bases spanning the gap. The CDR3 consists of 15 residues. CDR1 is SEHNR, CDR2 FQNEAQ, per germline (reference sequence). The CDR3 DNA reads TGTGCCAGCAGCTTAGGGTACAGAACGAACACTGAAGCTTTCTTT. It yields the protein CASSLGYRTNTEAFF.

V usage is TRBV7-2 and J usage is TRBJ2-5; D possibly corresponds to TRBD1 (6 bases). CDR1 is SGHTA, CDR2 FQGNSA, per germline. The CDR3 consists of 14 residues. Trimming left V 5 bases short and J 5 bases short, with 15 bases between. The CDR3 nucleotides are TGTGCCAGCAGCCGTCAGGGGAGAGGCGAGACCCAGTACTTC. As protein: CASSRQGRGETQYF.

The chain employs TRBV20-1 and TRBJ2-5, with D possibly being TRBD2 (5 bases). Germline values: CDR1 DFQATT, CDR2 SNEGSKA (reference sequence). The CDR3 consists of 12 residues. Trimming took 8 bases from V and 5 from J, leaving 15 bases between them. CDR3 protein: CSPYSGGETQYF. In DNA, the CDR3 is TGCAGTCCTTACTCAGGCGGGGAGACCCAGTACTTC.

The chain has TRBV6-6 and TRBJ2-7; 8 nucleotides align to TRBD2. V gave up 5 bases and J gave up 5 bases; unmatched junction bases: 11. Per germline, CDR1 MNHNY and CDR2 SVGAGI (reference sequence). The CDR3 sequence is 15 residues long. The CDR3 nucleotides read TGTGCCAGCAGTCCCGGGGGGGCGGGGACGGACGAGCAGTACTTC. Protein product: CASSPGGAGTDEQYF.

This clonotype came up a few times. This chain joins TRBV5-6 and TRBJ2-6; 8 nucleotides align to TRBD2. V shed 1 base, J shed 0 bases, and the junction held 3 bases outside the gene matches. Per germline, CDR1 SGHDT and CDR2 YYEEEE. This CDR3 spans 17 amino acids. Here the CDR3 DNA reads TGTGCCAGCAGCTTGCGGGGGGGGTTCTCTGGGGCCAACGTCCTGACTTTC. Translation gives CASSLRGGFSGANVLTF. Looking up the rest from reference TRBV5-6 and TRBJ2-6 gives the full variable domain: DAGVTQSPTHLIKTRGQQVTLRCSPKSGHDTVSWYQQALGQGPQFIFQYYEEEERQRGNFPDRFSGHQFPNYSSELNVNALLLGDSALYLCASSLRGGFSGANVLTFGAGSRLTVL.

The chain recombines TRBV7-2 with TRBJ2-2, with D possibly being TRBD2 (7 bases). CDR1 SGHTA and CDR2 FQGNSA come from the germline V gene. Trimming removed 5 bases from V and 6 bases from J, with 19 bases in between. The CDR3 is 16 amino acids. CDR3 DNA: TGTGCCAGCAGCGGGGGGGGCCTAGCTGGTGCCGGGGAGCTGTTTTTT. It is translated as CASSGGGLAGAGELFF.

This clonotype turned up a few times. The rearrangement links TRBV18 to TRBJ1-1; TRBD1 matches at 7 bases. The CDR3 spans 12 residues. The junction had 3 bases not matched to a gene; V was cut back by 6 bases and J by 5 bases. Per germline, CDR1 KGHSH and CDR2 LQKENI. CDR3 coding DNA: TGTGCCAGCTCTCCGACAGGGACTGAAGCTTTCTTT. It yields the protein CASSPTGTEAFF. The full variable domain, rest sourced from reference TRBV18 and TRBJ1-1, is NAGVMQNPRHLVRRRGQEARLRCSPMKGHSHVYWYRQLPEEGLKFMVYLQKENIIDESGMPKERFSAEFPKEGPSILRIQQVVRGDSAAYFCASSPTGTEAFFGQGTRLTVV.

The chain uses TRBV25-1 and TRBJ2-7; 8 positions agree with TRBD1. V was pared by 6 bases and J by 4 bases, with 11 bases of the junction left unmatched. The V gene's germline CDR1 is MGHDK and CDR2 SYGVNS. The CDR3 loop spans 15 amino acids. The CDR3 is CASRDDRGRQYEQYF. The CDR3 DNA sequence: TGTGCCAGCAGGGACGACAGGGGTCGCCAGTACGAGCAGTACTTC.

This clonotype was detected only a few times. The V and J genes are TRBV6-1 and TRBJ2-7, with TRBD2 matching 8 bases. V shed 6 bases, J shed 0 bases, and the junction held 10 bases outside the gene matches. Germline CDR1 is MNHNS and CDR2 is SASEGT. CDR3 length: 16 amino acids. In DNA form, the CDR3 reads TGTGCCAGCAGCTCCGGGGGGGACCTGGGCTCCTACGAGCAGTACTTC. Translation gives CASSSGGDLGSYEQYF.

The V and J genes are TRBV7-2 and TRBJ2-4, with 7 bases lining up with TRBD2. The CDR3 covers 15 residues. V gave up 4 bases and J gave up 4 bases; unmatched junction bases: 7. Germline CDR1 is SGHTA and CDR2 is FQGNSA. The DNA for the CDR3 is TGTGCCAGCAGCTCCGTTGGCGGGGGTAAAAACATTCAGTACTTC. Amino acid sequence: CASSSVGGGKNIQYF.

The table lists this clonotype with a few counts. The genes are TRBV30 and TRBJ2-7; D is unresolved. Germline-derived CDR1 and CDR2 are GTSNPN and SVGIG (reference sequence). Trimming cost V 2 bases and J 4 bases, with 6 bases left between them. The CDR3 runs 11 residues. The CDR3 DNA is TGTGCCTGGAGTAGTGCGTACGAGCAGTACTTC. Its protein is CAWSSAYEQYF.

CDR3 sequence reads: CSVQPGTNEQFF. The DNA of the CDR3 is TGCAGCGTTCAACCAGGGACGAATGAGCAGTTCTTC. V and J are TRBV29-1 and TRBJ2-1; possibly TRBD1 or TRBD2 for D (5 bases each). This CDR3 contains 12 residues. With 5 bases removed from V and 7 bases from J, the gap between germline ends came to 12 bases. Germline V CDR1 and CDR2: SQVTM, ANQGSEA.

This rearrangement joins TRBV11-2 to TRBJ1-1; the D gene is possibly TRBD1 (6 bases). In germline, CDR1 is SGHAT, CDR2 FQNNGV. V was cut by 3 bases and J by 4 bases, with 15 bases left in between. This CDR3 is 15 amino acids long. CDR3 DNA: TGTGCCAGCAGCTTGGCAGGGGAGGTGGGCACTGAAGCTTTCTTT. Its protein is CASSLAGEVGTEAFF.

The chain combines TRBV24-1 with TRBJ2-3; no clear D. The CDR3 is made up of 16 amino acids. Trimming took off 4 bases at V and 5 bases at J, with 18 bases between the two ends. From germline, CDR1 is KGHDR and CDR2 SFDVKD. CDR3 nucleotide sequence: TGTGCCACCAGTGACCATACGGCGGATGGGATAGATACGCAGTATTTT. Translation: CATSDHTADGIDTQYF.

This clonotype has a handful of counts. The rearrangement joins TRBV12-3 or TRBV12-4 to TRBJ2-2; 8 nucleotides line up with TRBD2. V dropped 6 bases and J dropped 1; count of bases not matched to a gene: 1. The CDR3 extends over 14 amino acids. CDR3 residues: CASSRGGNTGELFF. CDR3 sequence (DNA): TGTGCCAGCAGCCGGGGGGGGAACACCGGGGAGCTGTTTTTT.

The chain carries TRBV7-8 and TRBJ2-7; D is uncertain. Germline loops: CDR1 SGHVS, CDR2 FQNEAQ. The CDR3 is 14 residues long. The V gene lost 4 bases and the J gene lost 2 bases, with 12 bases spanning the gap. The CDR3 nucleotides read TGTGCCAGCAGCTCCTCGCACCTTCCCTACGAGCAGTACTTC. Protein product: CASSSSHLPYEQYF.

The chain has TRBV20-1 and TRBJ2-1; the match to TRBD2 covers 8 bases. The trim removed 1 base at V and 9 bases at J, leaving 14 bases unmatched. CDR1 is DFQATT and CDR2 is SNEGSKA in the germline V gene (reference sequence). This CDR3 has 16 residues. The CDR3 DNA reads TGCAGTGCTAGAGGACGAGGTCGGGGGGGGCCGGGTGAGCAGTTCTTC. Translated: CSARGRGRGGPGEQFF.

This chain joins TRBV11-2 and TRBJ2-7, with 8 bases matching TRBD1. Trimming took 4 bases from V and 0 from J; bases not matched to a gene: 5. CDR3 length: 15 amino acids. From germline, CDR1 is SGHAT and CDR2 FQNNGV. The CDR3 here is CASSYNRGSSYEQYF. The CDR3 nucleotides read TGTGCCAGCAGCTATAACAGGGGGTCCTCCTACGAGCAGTACTTC.

CDR3 amino acids: CSARDPQGSGANVLTF. The CDR3 coding sequence is TGCAGTGCTAGAGATCCCCAGGGATCTGGGGCCAACGTCCTGACTTTC. The chain joins TRBV20-1 to TRBJ2-6; D perhaps matches TRBD1 (5 bases). The CDR3 is 16 amino acids. Between the trimmed V and J ends, which lost 0 bases and 1 base, there was a span of 10 bases. Germline CDR1 and CDR2: DFQATT and SNEGSKA (reference sequence).

J is TRBJ2-3 and V is TRBV23-1, with TRBD1 matching 7 bases. TRBV23-1 is noted as an ORF with a role that remains uncertain. This CDR3 has 16 residues. Trimming cost V 3 bases and J 4 bases; bases outside gene matches: 10. Here the CDR3 DNA reads TGCGCCAGCAGTCACCCCAACAGGGGCCGGGCAGATACGCAGTATTTT. Translating it yields CASSHPNRGRADTQYF.

This chain joins TRBV20-1 and TRBJ2-1; 7 bases fit TRBD2. The CDR3 runs 17 residues. Germline V gives CDR1 DFQATT, CDR2 SNEGSKA (reference sequence). The V and J ends lost 2 bases and 2 bases, in that order; junction bases with no gene match: 12. Written as DNA, the CDR3 is TGCAGTGCTAGATCCCACCGACAGCGGGGAGCCTACAATGAGCAGTTCTTC. This encodes CSARSHRQRGAYNEQFF.

This clonotype was observed a few times. The J gene is TRBJ2-7, the V gene TRBV6-5; D ambiguous. CDR3 length: 16 residues. Trimming removed 0 bases from V and 0 bases from J, with 12 bases in between. Germline CDR1 reads MNHEY; CDR2 reads SVGAGI. DNA of the CDR3: TGTGCCAGCAGTTACTCATCCAGCCTCTCCTCCTACGAGCAGTACTTC. Translated: CASSYSSSLSSYEQYF.

The chain uses TRBV18 and TRBJ2-7; D is unclear. The CDR3 spans 14 residues. From germline, CDR1 is KGHSH and CDR2 LQKENI. Trimming cost V 3 bases and J 6 bases, with 15 bases left between them. CDR3 residues: CASSPVRAKGEQYF. CDR3 DNA: TGTGCCAGCTCACCGGTCCGGGCAAAGGGCGAGCAGTACTTC.

The CDR3 DNA is TGTGCCAGTAGTATAGCCGGAACCAGGGCGAACGATGAAGCTTTCTTT. Amino acids: CASSIAGTRANDEAFF. This chain connects TRBV19 to TRBJ1-1; D is perhaps TRBD1 (5 bases). With 1 base removed from V and 7 bases from J, the gap between germline ends came to 19 bases. The CDR3 is 16 residues long. CDR1 LNHDA and CDR2 SQIVND come from the germline V gene (reference sequence).

The chain links TRBV2 to TRBJ2-3, with D perhaps TRBD2 (5 bases). The V end lost 7 bases, the J end lost 6 bases, and 14 bases lay between the germline ends. Germline V gene lookup returns CDR1 SNHLY and CDR2 FYNNEI. The CDR3 is 13 residues long. CDR3 DNA: TGTGCCAGCAATACTGGAGGCCGGGATACGCAGTATTTT. Encoded protein: CASNTGGRDTQYF.